This record concerns one TCR beta chain sequence. What it binds is unknown. The CDR3 runs 15 residues. CDR1 SNHLY and CDR2 FYNNEI come from the germline V gene. With V trimmed by 6 bases and J by 5 bases, 11 bases remained unmatched. This specimen belongs to a study of shared clonotypes between healthy human individuals. Profiled with immunoSEQ multiplex PCR; TCRdb holds only in-frame clones, not every one. The sample has roughly 1.5 million clones; 95% to 99% are singletons. Findings and caveats of the study: Deeper or shallower sequencing was expected to change how clonotypes are shared among donors.

This rearrangement joins TRBV2 to TRBJ2-7, with 9 bases lining up with TRBD2. Input material: naive CD4+ T cells sorted from blood. Subset defined: CD45RA+ positively selected. The sequence was collected from a young man in good health. The CDR3 coding sequence is TGTGCCAGCAGGAGGGAATTAGCGGGAGCGGACGAGCAGTACTTC. Its translation is CASRRELAGADEQYF.